This TCR beta chain comes out of a study of T cell changes during pregnancy in multiple sclerosis. The repertoire was sequenced with immunoSEQ multiplex PCR; TCRdb's copy has only in-frame clones and lacks some. The data show 45,000 to 50,000 clones, roughly 92% seen once. V gave up 7 bases and J gave up 7 bases, with 20 bases separating them. The germline V gene has CDR1 ENHRY and CDR2 SYGVKD. This CDR3 spans 15 amino acids. The source was CD4+ T cells from peripheral blood mononuclear cells, collected in the second trimester of pregnancy. V usage is TRBV10-3 and J usage is TRBJ2-1, with D perhaps TRBD1 (7 bases). This sequence originates from a female donor in good health, enrolled as a control in a pregnancy study. Here the CDR3 reads CAITVPRQGGNEQFF. The CDR3 DNA reads TGTGCCATCACTGTTCCTAGACAGGGAGGAAATGAGCAGTTCTTC.